These 11 T cell receptor beta chains were all obtained from the same sample, sequenced in a study of glioma-infiltrating T cells after dendritic cell vaccination. The data were produced by immunoSEQ multiplex PCR, yet TCRdb's version contains in-frame clones alone and is incomplete. This sample carries about 92,000 clones, under 90% of them seen once, and the ten largest clones take about a sixth. Material: blood, obtained before dendritic cell vaccination. Receptors originate from a human donor with glioblastoma.

This clone was counted between two and nine times. The CDR3 loop is CASSPITGDESSGNTIYF. CDR3 coding DNA: TGTGCCAGCTCACCGATTACGGGTGACGAGAGCTCTGGAAACACCATATATTTT. The V and J genes are TRBV18 and TRBJ1-3; unclear D gene. V was pared by 3 bases and J by 0 bases, with 18 bases between. Germline assignment: CDR1 KGHSH and CDR2 LQKENI. The length of the CDR3 is 18 residues.

This chain connects TRBV28 to TRBJ1-5; TRBD1 might be the D (5 bases). Germline V gene sequence: CDR1 MDHEN, CDR2 SYDVKM. The CDR3 is 15 residues long. Trimming pared 3 bases from V and 2 bases from J, leaving 11 bases between. CDR3 DNA sequence: TGTGCCAGCAGTTTCCAGGGAGGGGGCAATCAGCCCCAGCATTTT. This translates into CASSFQGGGNQPQHF.

This chain uses TRBV15 with TRBJ2-5, with 14 nucleotides matching TRBD2. Looked up from germline, CDR1 is LNHNV and CDR2 is YYDKDF (reference sequence). V lost 8 bases and J lost 4; bases outside the gene matches: 15. The CDR3 sequence is 18 residues long. CDR3 protein: CATAPGLAGVLALETQYF. As DNA, the CDR3 is TGTGCCACCGCGCCGGGACTAGCGGGAGTTCTTGCTTTAGAGACCCAGTACTTC.

The chain combines TRBV2 with TRBJ2-7; D perhaps matches TRBD2 (6 bases). The length of the CDR3 is 15 residues. In germline, CDR1 is SNHLY, CDR2 FYNNEI. Trimming left V 3 bases short and J 0 bases short, with 12 bases between. CDR3 DNA: TGTGCCAGCAGTGAGGGGACTCTCGTCTCCTACGAGCAGTACTTC. This codes for CASSEGTLVSYEQYF.

DNA for the CDR3: TGCGCCAGCAGCCAAGTCCCCGGACAGGGGTTAGACGAGCAGTACTTC. Its protein is CASSQVPGQGLDEQYF. The chain has TRBV4-1 and TRBJ2-7, with 9 bases matching TRBD1. CDR1 is MGHRA and CDR2 is YSYEKL in the germline V gene. The CDR3 runs 16 residues. V gave up 1 base and J gave up 5 bases; unmatched junction bases: 9.

V gene TRBV6-1 combines with J gene TRBJ2-7; possibly TRBD2 for D (6 bases). The CDR3 extends over 14 amino acids. Trimming removed 2 bases at V and 3 bases at J, with 11 bases between. Per germline, CDR1 MNHNS and CDR2 SASEGT. The CDR3 bases are TGTGCCAGCAGTGAACTTGGGGGAGGCTACGAGCAGTACTTC. It is translated as CASSELGGGYEQYF.

In DNA form, the CDR3 reads TGTGCCAGCAGCACCGGACAGGTCGGGGAGACCCAGTACTTC. Residues: CASSTGQVGETQYF. The rearrangement uses TRBV5-4 and TRBJ2-5; 7 bases match TRBD1. The CDR3 contains 14 residues. Trimming removed 4 bases from V and 5 bases from J; junction bases left unmatched: 8. CDR1 is SGHNT and CDR2 is YYREEE in the germline V gene (reference sequence).

This chain joins TRBV5-1 and TRBJ2-3, with TRBD1 matching 12 bases. V gave up 4 bases and J gave up 5 bases; unmatched junction bases: 5. The CDR3 loop spans 15 amino acids. Germline V CDR1 and CDR2: SGHRS, YFSETQ. CDR3 bases: TGCGCCAGCAGCCCCGGGACAGGGGGCGGAGATACGCAGTATTTT. Protein sequence: CASSPGTGGGDTQYF.

This clone was seen only once. The chain couples TRBV19 to TRBJ1-1; D is unclear. Germline values: CDR1 LNHDA, CDR2 SQIVND (reference sequence). This CDR3 is 15 amino acids long. V shed 3 bases and J shed 1 base, with 12 bases lying between them. CDR3 nucleotide sequence: TGTGCCAGTAGTATGTATCGGGAGAGGAACACTGAAGCTTTCTTT. This gives the protein CASSMYRERNTEAFF.

The V call is TRBV7-9, the J call TRBJ2-1; 9 nucleotides match TRBD1. The junction had 4 bases not matched to a gene; V was cut back by 5 bases and J by 5 bases. The length of the CDR3 is 14 residues. Germline V gives CDR1 SEHNR, CDR2 FQNEAQ (reference sequence). The CDR3 sequence is CASSMTGGNNEQFF. DNA of the CDR3: TGTGCCAGCAGCATGACAGGGGGGAACAATGAGCAGTTCTTC. Full variable domain (rest looked up from reference TRBV7-9 and TRBJ2-1): DTGVSQNPRHKITKRGQNVTFRCDPISEHNRLYWYRQTLGQGPEFLTYFQNEAQLEKSRLLSDRFSAERPKGSFSTLEIQRTEQGDSAMYLCASSMTGGNNEQFFGPGTRLTVL.

The chain recombines TRBV19 with TRBJ1-4; 9 bases line up with TRBD1. CDR3 size: 17 residues. CDR1 and CDR2 (germline): LNHDA, SQIVND (reference sequence). J was trimmed by 6 bases and V by 2 bases; bases with no gene match: 10. This CDR3 is CASSITGGGMADEKLFF. CDR3 coding DNA: TGTGCCAGTAGTATAACAGGGGGCGGAATGGCGGATGAAAAACTGTTTTTT.